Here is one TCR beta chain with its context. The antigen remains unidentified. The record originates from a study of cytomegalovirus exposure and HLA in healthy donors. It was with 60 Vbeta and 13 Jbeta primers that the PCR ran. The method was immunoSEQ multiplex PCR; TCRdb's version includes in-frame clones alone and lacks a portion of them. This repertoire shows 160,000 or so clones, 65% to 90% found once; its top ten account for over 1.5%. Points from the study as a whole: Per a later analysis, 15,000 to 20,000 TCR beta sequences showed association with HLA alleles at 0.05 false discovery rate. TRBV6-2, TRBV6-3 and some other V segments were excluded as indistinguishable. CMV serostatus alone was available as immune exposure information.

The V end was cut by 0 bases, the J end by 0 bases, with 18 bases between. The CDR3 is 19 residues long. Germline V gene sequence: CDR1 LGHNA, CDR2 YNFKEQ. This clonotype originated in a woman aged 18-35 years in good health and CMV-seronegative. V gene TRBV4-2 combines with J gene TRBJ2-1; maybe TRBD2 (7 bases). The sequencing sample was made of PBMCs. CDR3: CASSQDGGGRTSSYNEQFF. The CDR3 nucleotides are TGTGCCAGCAGCCAAGATGGCGGGGGCAGGACTAGCTCCTACAATGAGCAGTTCTTC.